These 9 T cell receptor beta chains were sequenced from one sample in a study of cytomegalovirus exposure and HLA in healthy donors. The primer mix had 60 Vbeta and 13 Jbeta primers. Profiling relied on immunoSEQ multiplex PCR, and the TCRdb table lists in-frame clones only, not all of them. The sample lists about 160,000 clones, roughly two thirds occurring once. Sequenced input: PBMCs. The receptors were gathered from a young woman in good health and CMV-seronegative.

This chain links TRBV9 with TRBJ2-1; 8 nucleotides line up with TRBD2. This CDR3 contains 15 residues. Germline values: CDR1 SGDLS, CDR2 YYNGEE. With V trimmed by 0 bases and J by 8 bases, 7 bases remained unmatched. The CDR3 nucleotides are TGTGCCAGCAGCGTAGAGGCGGGGGGAGGAGATGAGCAGTTCTTC. It specifies CASSVEAGGGDEQFF.

The rearrangement joins TRBV7-2 to TRBJ2-7; possible D gene TRBD2, 5 bases. The CDR3 runs to 16 residues. Trimming pared 1 base from V and 0 bases from J, leaving 13 bases between. Germline CDR1 SGHTA, CDR2 FQGNSA. CDR3 in DNA: TGTGCCAGCAGCTTAGGCCTTGGAGGCGACTCCTACGAGCAGTACTTC. As protein: CASSLGLGGDSYEQYF.

This chain connects TRBV13 to TRBJ1-5, with 8 nucleotides matching TRBD1. The CDR3 is 14 residues long. Germline CDR1 and CDR2: PRHDT and FYEKMQ (reference sequence). V dropped 5 bases and J dropped 2; count of bases not matched to a gene: 2. CDR3 region: CASSRGQGNQPQHF. The DNA of the CDR3 is TGTGCCAGCAGCCGGGGACAGGGCAATCAGCCCCAGCATTTT.

This chain uses TRBV5-1 with TRBJ1-2; 8 nucleotides match TRBD1. The CDR3 extends over 15 amino acids. The ends lost 3 bases at V and 4 bases at J; junction bases unmatched: 8. Germline V gene sequence: CDR1 SGHRS, CDR2 YFSETQ. The CDR3 DNA reads as TGCGCCAGCAGCTCCGACCTCGACAGGGGCTATGGCTACACCTTC. It codes for CASSSDLDRGYGYTF.

The rearrangement joins TRBV5-5 to TRBJ2-1; the match to TRBD2 covers 9 bases. This CDR3 is built from 14 residues. CDR1 and CDR2 (germline): SGHKS, YYEKEE (reference sequence). V was pared by 0 bases and J by 9 bases, with 4 bases of the junction left unmatched. CDR3 sequence: CASSLGGGAIEQFF. The CDR3 DNA is TGTGCCAGCAGCTTGGGCGGGGGGGCAATTGAGCAGTTCTTC.

This clone was seen only a few times. The rearrangement joins TRBV4-2 to TRBJ2-3, with 7 bases aligning to TRBD1. This CDR3 has 15 residues. The ends lost 4 bases at V and 10 bases at J; junction bases unmatched: 14. The germline V gene has CDR1 LGHNA and CDR2 YNFKEQ. CDR3 in amino acids: CASSRPGTAVGAQYF. The CDR3, as DNA: TGTGCCAGCAGCCGACCCGGGACAGCAGTCGGGGCGCAGTATTTT.

The rearrangement links TRBV5-6 to TRBJ2-5, with D possibly matching TRBD2 (5 bases). V was trimmed by 1 base and J by 4 bases, leaving 5 bases between them. The CDR3 spans 12 residues. Germline-derived CDR1 and CDR2 are SGHDT and YYEEEE. CDR3 region: CASSLLAETQYF. For the CDR3, the DNA is TGTGCCAGCAGCTTGCTAGCAGAGACCCAGTACTTC. Based on the CDR3 plus reference TRBV5-6 and TRBJ2-5, the full variable domain is DAGVTQSPTHLIKTRGQQVTLRCSPKSGHDTVSWYQQALGQGPQFIFQYYEEEERQRGNFPDRFSGHQFPNYSSELNVNALLLGDSALYLCASSLLAETQYFGPGTRLLVL.

The gene calls are TRBV25-1 and TRBJ1-4; the D gene is possibly TRBD1 (6 bases). The CDR3 has 14 amino acids. The germline V and J ends were trimmed by 4 bases and 6 bases, with 12 bases remaining between them. Germline V gene data show CDR1 as MGHDK and CDR2 as SYGVNS. The DNA for the CDR3 is TGTGCCAGCAGTGTACAGGACAGCGATGAAAAACTGTTTTTT. Residues: CASSVQDSDEKLFF.

The rearrangement links TRBV10-3 to TRBJ1-2, with D possibly TRBD1 on 5 matching bases. The CDR3 runs 14 residues. Germline CDR1 ENHRY, CDR2 SYGVKD. The V gene lost 3 bases and the J gene lost 2 bases, with 10 bases spanning the gap. CDR3 loop: CAISDPGKNYGYTF. In DNA, the CDR3 is TGTGCCATCAGTGACCCAGGGAAGAACTATGGCTACACCTTC.